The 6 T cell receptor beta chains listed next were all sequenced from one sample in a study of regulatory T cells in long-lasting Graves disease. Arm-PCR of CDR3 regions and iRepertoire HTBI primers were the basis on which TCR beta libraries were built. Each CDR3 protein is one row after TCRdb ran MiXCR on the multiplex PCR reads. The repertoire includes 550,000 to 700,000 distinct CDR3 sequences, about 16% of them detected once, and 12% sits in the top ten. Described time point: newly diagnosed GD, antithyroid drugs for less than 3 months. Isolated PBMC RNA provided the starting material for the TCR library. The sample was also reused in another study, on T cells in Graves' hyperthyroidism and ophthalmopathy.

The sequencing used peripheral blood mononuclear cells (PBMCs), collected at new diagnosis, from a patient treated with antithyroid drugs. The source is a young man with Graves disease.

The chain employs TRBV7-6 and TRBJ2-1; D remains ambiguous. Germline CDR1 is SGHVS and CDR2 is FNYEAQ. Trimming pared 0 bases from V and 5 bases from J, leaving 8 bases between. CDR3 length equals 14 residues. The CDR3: CASSLAGKNNEQFF. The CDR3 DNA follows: TGTGCCAGCAGCTTAGCGGGAAAGAACAATGAGCAGTTCTTC.

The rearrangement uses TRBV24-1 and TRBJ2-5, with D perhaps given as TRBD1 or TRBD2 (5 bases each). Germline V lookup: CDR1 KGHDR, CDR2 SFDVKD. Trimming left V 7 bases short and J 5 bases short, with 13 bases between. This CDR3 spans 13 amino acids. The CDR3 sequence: CATSLRDGETQYF. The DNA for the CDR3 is TGTGCCACCAGCCTCCGGGACGGGGAGACCCAGTACTTC.

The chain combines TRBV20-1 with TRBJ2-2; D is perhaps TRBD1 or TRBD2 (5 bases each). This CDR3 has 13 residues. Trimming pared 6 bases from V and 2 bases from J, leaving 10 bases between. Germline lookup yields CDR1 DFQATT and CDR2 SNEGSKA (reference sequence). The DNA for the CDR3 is TGCAGTGCGCAGAGGGACAACACCGGGGAGCTGTTTTTT. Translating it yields CSAQRDNTGELFF.

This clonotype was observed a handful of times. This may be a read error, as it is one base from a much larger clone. DNA of the CDR3: TGTGTCTGGGCTTACGGGTTGTGGTCTGAGCAGTTCTTC. Amino acid sequence: CVWAYGLWSEQFF. The rearrangement uses TRBV30 and TRBJ2-1, with D unresolved. Germline V gene data show CDR1 as GTSNPN and CDR2 as SVGIG (reference sequence). There are 13 residues in the CDR3.

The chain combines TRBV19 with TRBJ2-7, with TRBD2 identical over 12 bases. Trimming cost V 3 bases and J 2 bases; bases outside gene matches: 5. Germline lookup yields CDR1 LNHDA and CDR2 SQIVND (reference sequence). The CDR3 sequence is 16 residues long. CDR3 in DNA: TGTGCCAGTAGTATTGGGACTAGCGGGCGAGCCTACGAGCAGTACTTC. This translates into CASSIGTSGRAYEQYF.

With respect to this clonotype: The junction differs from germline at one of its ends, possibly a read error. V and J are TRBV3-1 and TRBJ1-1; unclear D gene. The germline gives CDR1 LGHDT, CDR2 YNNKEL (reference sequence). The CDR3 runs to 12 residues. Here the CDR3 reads CACSRTNTEAFF. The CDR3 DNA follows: TGTGCCTGCAGCCGGACGAACACTGAAGCTTTCTTT.